The T cell receptor (beta chain) under discussion was sequenced for a study of T cells after yellow fever vaccination. TCRdb re-analysed the 5' RACE reads in MiXCR, keeping a single row per CDR3 protein. The table records hundreds of thousands of distinct CDR3 sequences, less than 4.5% of them present only once. The V end was cut by 0 bases, the J end by 6 bases, with 13 bases between. The CDR3 extends over 15 amino acids. Per germline, CDR1 SGHVS and CDR2 FQNEAQ. In this sample, this clonotype turned up many times. The specimen comprised PBMCs, sampled on the day of the yellow fever booster vaccination. The receptor's source is a man between 18 and 29 years old who received the YFV17D yellow fever vaccine. The V call is TRBV7-8, the J call TRBJ2-3; perhaps D is TRBD1 or TRBD2 (6 bases each). This CDR3 is CASSLAKGGRDTQYF. Here the CDR3 DNA reads TGTGCCAGCAGCTTAGCCAAGGGGGGACGCGATACGCAGTATTTT.